In its sample, the clone carrying this TCR beta chain was seen many times. Its antigen remains unknown. This entry comes from a study of CD8 T cells in ankylosing spondylitis. TCRdb independently ran MiXCR on the 5' RACE reads; one entry per CDR3 protein. The sample holds about 25,000 distinct CDR3 sequences, under 3% seen once. The CDR3 length is 15 residues. V was cut by 0 bases and J by 4 bases, with 14 bases left in between. Germline V gene lookup returns CDR1 SGDLS and CDR2 YYNGEE. General observations from the study: Relatively scarce in peripheral blood, disease-linked clones were CD8+. Some of these motif variants have turned up before, in reports on reactive arthritis synovial fluid and blood.

The sequencing input was blood, either unsorted or a sorted T cell fraction (not recorded which). The V gene is TRBV9, the J gene TRBJ2-7; D might be TRBD2 (5 bases). This receptor was obtained from a female donor with ankylosing spondylitis or in good health (not recorded which). DNA of the CDR3: TGTGCCAGCAGCGTAGAGAGGGAACCTAAATACGAGCAGTACTTC. Translating gives CASSVEREPKYEQYF.